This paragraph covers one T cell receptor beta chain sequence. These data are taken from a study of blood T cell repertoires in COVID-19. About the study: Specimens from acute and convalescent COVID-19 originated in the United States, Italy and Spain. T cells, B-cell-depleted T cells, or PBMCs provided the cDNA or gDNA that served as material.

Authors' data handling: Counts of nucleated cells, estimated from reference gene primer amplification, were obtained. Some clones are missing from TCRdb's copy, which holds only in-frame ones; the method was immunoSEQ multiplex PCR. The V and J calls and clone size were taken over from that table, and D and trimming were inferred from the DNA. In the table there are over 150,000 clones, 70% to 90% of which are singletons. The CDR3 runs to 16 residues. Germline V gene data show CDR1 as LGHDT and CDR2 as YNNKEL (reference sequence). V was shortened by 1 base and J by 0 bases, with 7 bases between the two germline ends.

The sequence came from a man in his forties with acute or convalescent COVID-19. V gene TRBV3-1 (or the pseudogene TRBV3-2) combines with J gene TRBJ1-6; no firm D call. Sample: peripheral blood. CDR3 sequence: CASSQAEHSYNSPLHF. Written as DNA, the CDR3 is TGTGCCAGCAGCCAAGCGGAGCACTCCTATAATTCACCCCTCCACTTT.